The rows below give T cell receptor beta chains drawn from one sample of a study of patients and donors after allogeneic stem cell transplantation. One entry per CDR3 protein results from TCRdb running MiXCR on the RT-PCR reads. There are roughly 200,000 distinct CDR3 sequences in the sample; less than 50% occur only once, and around a tenth lies in the top ten. Input material: blood, either unsorted or a sorted T cell fraction (not recorded which). The receptors were gathered from a human donor who was either an allogeneic HSCT recipient or a stem cell or donor lymphocyte infusion donor (not recorded which). It is not recorded whose cells these are; they may come from a transplant donor. Each CDR3 is given with its conserved first and last residue. A D gene is named only where the DNA matches it firmly. The size field is filled for only some rows; it gives once, few, many or a size class.

j_call	d_call	v_call	cdr3_length	clone_size	cdr3_nt	cdr3_aa
TRBJ2-7	.	TRBV20-1	13	.	TGCAGTGCCCGGCGGGTGAGCTCCTACGAGCAGTACTTC	CSARRVSSYEQYF
TRBJ2-7	.	TRBV5-1	15	.	TGCGCCAGCAGCTATTTGACGGACCAAAGCTACGAGCAGTACTTC	CASSYLTDQSYEQYF
TRBJ1-5	.	TRBV7-6	17	.	TGTGCCAGCAGCTTAGGGGTGGGAGGGACCCCCAGTCAGCCCCAGCATTTT	CASSLGVGGTPSQPQHF
TRBJ2-1	TRBD2	TRBV29-1	15	.	TGCAGCGTTGAACTAGCGGGGGCTTCCTACAATGAGCAGTTCTTC	CSVELAGASYNEQFF
TRBJ1-5	.	TRBV12-3/TRBV12-4	14	.	TGTGCCAGCAGTTACGGGGGGGCGGGTCAGCCCCAGCATTTT	CASSYGGAGQPQHF
TRBJ1-3	.	TRBV27	13	few	TGTGCCAGCACCCTGAGCTCTGGAAACACCATATATTTT	CASTLSSGNTIYF
TRBJ1-5	TRBD1	TRBV20-1	13	.	TGCAGTGCTCAAGGACAGGGAAGTCAGCCCCAGCATTTT	CSAQGQGSQPQHF
TRBJ2-7	.	TRBV12-3/TRBV12-4	16	.	TGTGCCAGCAGTATATCCCCGAATCTCGGAACCCACGAGCAGTACTTC	CASSISPNLGTHEQYF
TRBJ1-5	.	TRBV4-1	15	.	TGCGCCAGCAGCCTCTCAACACAGGGCAATCAGCCCCAGCATTTT	CASSLSTQGNQPQHF
TRBJ2-2	TRBD1	TRBV20-1	14	.	TGCAGTGCCCTAACAGGGGGAAGTATGGGGGAGCTGTTTTTT	CSALTGGSMGELFF
TRBJ1-2	.	TRBV4-1	14	few	TGCGCCAGCAGCCAGACGGAGTCACCCTATGGCTACACCTTC	CASSQTESPYGYTF
TRBJ1-4	TRBD1	TRBV3-1	14	many	TGTGCCAGCAGCCAAGGGACAGGTCGTGAAAAACTGTTTTTT	CASSQGTGREKLFF
TRBJ1-5	TRBD1	TRBV20-1	15	few	TGCAGTGCTAGAGTCCTGACAGGGTATGGTCAGCCCCAGCATTTT	CSARVLTGYGQPQHF
TRBJ2-1	.	TRBV9	12	.	TGTGCCAGCAGCGACGGGCCAAATGAGCAGTTCTTC	CASSDGPNEQFF
TRBJ1-6	.	TRBV5-5	16	.	TGTGCCAGCAGCTTACAGATTTTCCCTTATAATTCACCCCTCCACTTT	CASSLQIFPYNSPLHF
TRBJ2-1	TRBD1	TRBV5-1	16	.	TGCGCCAGCAGCTTGGAGGGACAGAGCTCCTACAATGAGCAGTTCTTC	CASSLEGQSSYNEQFF
TRBJ1-1	TRBD1	TRBV4-3	15	.	TGCGCCAGCAGCCAAGATCAGGGGGCTAGCACTGAAGCTTTCTTT	CASSQDQGASTEAFF
TRBJ1-5	.	TRBV7-3	16	.	TGTGCCAGCAGCTTAGGCGGAGGGAGCTTAAATCAGCCCCAGCATTTT	CASSLGGGSLNQPQHF
TRBJ1-1	.	TRBV11-2	14	.	TGTGCCAGCTCCCGGGACAATGGTTTTGCTGAAGCTTTCTTT	CASSRDNGFAEAFF
TRBJ1-5	.	TRBV4-1	15	.	TGCGCCAGCTCCCGGGACCGAACCAACAATCAGCCCCAGCATTTT	CASSRDRTNNQPQHF
TRBJ1-1	.	TRBV7-9	16	.	TGTGCCAGCAGCTTAGCCCCTGAGGGGATTTTCGCTGAAGCTTTCTTT	CASSLAPEGIFAEAFF
TRBJ1-2	.	TRBV5-1	14	.	TGCGCCAGCAGCCCCGGGAGGGGAGACTATGGCTACACCTTC	CASSPGRGDYGYTF
TRBJ2-1	.	TRBV7-9	15	.	TGTGCCAGCAGCTCGACAGGAATAGCCTACAATGAGCAGTTCTTC	CASSSTGIAYNEQFF
TRBJ1-1	.	TRBV7-2	13	few	TGTGCCAGCAGCTTAGGTGCGCCCACTGAAGCTTTCTTT	CASSLGAPTEAFF
TRBJ1-2	.	TRBV20-1	10	.	TGCAGTGCCCCAGAGGGCAGGCTACTCTTC	CSAPEGRLLF
TRBJ2-1	.	TRBV5-1	15	.	TGCGCCAGCAGCTTAGAGACAGGGACTTACAATGAGCAGTTCTTC	CASSLETGTYNEQFF
TRBJ1-1	.	TRBV19	16	.	TGTGCCAGTACCCTATCTTCGACAGGAGTAAACACTGAAGCTTTCTTT	CASTLSSTGVNTEAFF
TRBJ2-7	.	TRBV5-1	14	.	TGCGCCAGCAGCCAAGGACTTGTTACCTACGAGCAGTACTTC	CASSQGLVTYEQYF
TRBJ1-1	TRBD1	TRBV5-6	14	.	TGTGCCAGCAGCTTGGGGACAGGGTACACTGAAGCTTTCTTT	CASSLGTGYTEAFF
TRBJ1-2	.	TRBV9	12	.	TGTGCCAGCAGCGTTTTCACGGGGGGCTACACCTTC	CASSVFTGGYTF
TRBJ1-1	.	TRBV27	12	.	TGTGCCAGCAGTTCTTTGGGTCTTGAAGCTTTCTTT	CASSSLGLEAFF
TRBJ1-5	.	TRBV29-1	12	.	TGCAGCGTTTCAGGGCCCAATCAGCCCCAGCATTTT	CSVSGPNQPQHF
TRBJ1-2	.	TRBV3-1	14	once	TGTGCCAGCACGCCGGACAGATCCACATATGCCTACACCTTC	CASTPDRSTYAYTF
TRBJ2-7	TRBD1	TRBV12-3/TRBV12-4	16	few	TGTGCCAGCAGCCCTTCTTCAGGACAGGACTCCTACGAGCAGTACTTC	CASSPSSGQDSYEQYF
TRBJ2-1	.	TRBV20-1	14	.	TGCAGTGCTAGTCCTCCCGGGGATTACAATGAGCAGTTCTTC	CSASPPGDYNEQFF
TRBJ2-7	TRBD1	TRBV6-1	15	.	TGTGCCAGCAGGACAGGGGGCCGTTACCCCTACGAGCAGTACTTC	CASRTGGRYPYEQYF
TRBJ2-7	.	TRBV11-2	16	.	TGTGCCAGCAGCCAAAGTGGGTTCCTCCCATCGGGCGAGCAGTACTTC	CASSQSGFLPSGEQYF
TRBJ1-6	TRBD1	TRBV2	16	once	TGTGCCAGCAGCGATGACAGGGGCCACTATAATTCACCCCTCCACTTT	CASSDDRGHYNSPLHF
TRBJ2-1	TRBD2	TRBV3-1	17	.	TGTGCCAGCAGCCACAACCCCGGGACTAGCTTATACAATGAGCAGTTCTTC	CASSHNPGTSLYNEQFF
TRBJ2-1	TRBD1	TRBV5-1	22	.	TGCGCCAGCAGCTTGCCGAGAGGCCAGGGGGCCCTCGAAGCAAGCTCCTACAATGAGCAGTTCTTC	CASSLPRGQGALEASSYNEQFF
TRBJ1-2	.	TRBV12-3/TRBV12-4	12	few	TGTGCCAGCAGTTCGACAGGCGGTGGCTACACCTTC	CASSSTGGGYTF
TRBJ1-1	.	TRBV6-2/TRBV6-3	16	.	TGTGCCAGCAGTTACTCACAAAAGCCCCAAACCACTGAAGCTTTCTTT	CASSYSQKPQTTEAFF
TRBJ1-3	.	TRBV12-3/TRBV12-4	19	.	TGTGCCAGCAGTCGCCCGGGGCGGGGAAGCCATGCCTCTGGAAACACCATATATTTT	CASSRPGRGSHASGNTIYF